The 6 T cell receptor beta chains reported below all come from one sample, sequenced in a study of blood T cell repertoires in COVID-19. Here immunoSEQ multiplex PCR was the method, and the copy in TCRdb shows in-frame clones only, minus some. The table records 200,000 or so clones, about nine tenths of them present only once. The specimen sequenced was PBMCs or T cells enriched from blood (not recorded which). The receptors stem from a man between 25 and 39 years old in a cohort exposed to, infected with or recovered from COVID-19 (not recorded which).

The CDR3 is CASSLSAGVGTEAFF. The CDR3 nucleotides read TGTGCCAGCAGTTTGTCCGCAGGGGTTGGCACTGAAGCTTTCTTT. This chain connects TRBV27 to TRBJ1-1, with D perhaps matching TRBD1 (6 bases). Trimming pared 3 bases from V and 4 bases from J, leaving 15 bases between. The CDR3 length is 15 residues. Germline V lookup: CDR1 MNHEY, CDR2 SMNVEV (reference sequence).

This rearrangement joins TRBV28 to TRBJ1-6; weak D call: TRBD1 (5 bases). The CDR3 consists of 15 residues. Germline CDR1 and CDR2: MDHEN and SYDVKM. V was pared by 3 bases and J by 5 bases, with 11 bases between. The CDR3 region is CASSFFGGDNSPLHF. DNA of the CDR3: TGTGCCAGCAGTTTTTTCGGGGGGGATAATTCACCCCTCCACTTT.

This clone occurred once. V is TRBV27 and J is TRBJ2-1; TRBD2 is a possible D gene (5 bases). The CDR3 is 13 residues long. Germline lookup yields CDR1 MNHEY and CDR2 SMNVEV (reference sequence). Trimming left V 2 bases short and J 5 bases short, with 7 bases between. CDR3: CASSLKRNNEQFF. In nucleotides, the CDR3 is TGTGCCAGCAGTTTAAAGCGGAACAATGAGCAGTTCTTC.

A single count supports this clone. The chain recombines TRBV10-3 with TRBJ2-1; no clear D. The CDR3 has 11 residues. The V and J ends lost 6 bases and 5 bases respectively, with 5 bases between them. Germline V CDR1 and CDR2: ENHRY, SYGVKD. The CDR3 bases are TGTGCCATCAGCCGGGACAATGAGCAGTTCTTC. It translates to CAISRDNEQFF.

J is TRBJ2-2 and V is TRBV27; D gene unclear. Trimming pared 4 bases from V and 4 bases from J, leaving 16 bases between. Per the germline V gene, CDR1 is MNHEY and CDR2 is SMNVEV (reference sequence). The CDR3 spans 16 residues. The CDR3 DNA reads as TGTGCCAGCAGTTCCCGTTTTAGTCGAGGCACCGGGGAGCTGTTTTTT. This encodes CASSSRFSRGTGELFF.

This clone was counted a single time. The CDR3 loop reads CASSLGLAGEETQYF. CDR3 nucleotides: TGTGCCAGCAGCTTGGGACTAGCGGGAGAGGAGACCCAGTACTTC. The rearrangement uses TRBV5-4 and TRBJ2-5, with 12 bases fitting TRBD2. CDR3 length: 15 amino acids. V trimming: 0 bases; J trimming: 5 bases; junction bases outside the gene matches: 2. From germline, CDR1 is SGHNT and CDR2 YYREEE (reference sequence).